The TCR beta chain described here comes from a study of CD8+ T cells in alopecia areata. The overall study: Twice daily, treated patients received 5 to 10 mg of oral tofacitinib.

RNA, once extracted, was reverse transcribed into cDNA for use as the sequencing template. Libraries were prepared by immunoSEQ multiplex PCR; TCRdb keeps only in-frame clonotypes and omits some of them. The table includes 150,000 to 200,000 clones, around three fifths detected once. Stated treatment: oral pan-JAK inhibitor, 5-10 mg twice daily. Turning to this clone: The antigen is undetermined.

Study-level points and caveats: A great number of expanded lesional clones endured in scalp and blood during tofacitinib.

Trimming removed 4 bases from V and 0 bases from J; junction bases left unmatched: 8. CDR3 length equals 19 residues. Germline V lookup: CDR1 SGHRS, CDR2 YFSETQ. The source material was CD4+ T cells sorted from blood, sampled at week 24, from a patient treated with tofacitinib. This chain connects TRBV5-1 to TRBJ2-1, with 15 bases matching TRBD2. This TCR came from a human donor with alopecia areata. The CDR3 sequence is CASSTGLAGGYTSYNEQFF. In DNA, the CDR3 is TGCGCCAGCAGCACGGGACTAGCGGGGGGATATACCTCCTACAATGAGCAGTTCTTC. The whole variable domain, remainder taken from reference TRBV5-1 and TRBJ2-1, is KAGVTQTPRYLIKTRGQQVTLSCSPISGHRSVSWYQQTPGQGLQFLFEYFSETQRNKGNFPGRFSGRQFSNSRSEMNVSTLELGDSALYLCASSTGLAGGYTSYNEQFFGPGTRLTVL.